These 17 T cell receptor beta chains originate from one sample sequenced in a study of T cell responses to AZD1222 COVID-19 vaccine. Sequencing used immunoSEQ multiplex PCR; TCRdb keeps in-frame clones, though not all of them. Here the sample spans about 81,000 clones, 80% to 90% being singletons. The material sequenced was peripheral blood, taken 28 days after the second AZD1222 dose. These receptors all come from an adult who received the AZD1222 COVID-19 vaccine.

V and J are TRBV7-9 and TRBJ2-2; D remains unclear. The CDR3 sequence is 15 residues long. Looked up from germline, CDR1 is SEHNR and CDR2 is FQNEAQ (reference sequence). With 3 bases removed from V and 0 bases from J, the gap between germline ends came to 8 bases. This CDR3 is CASSFMYTNTGELFF. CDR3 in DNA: TGTGCCAGCAGCTTCATGTACACGAACACCGGGGAGCTGTTTTTT.

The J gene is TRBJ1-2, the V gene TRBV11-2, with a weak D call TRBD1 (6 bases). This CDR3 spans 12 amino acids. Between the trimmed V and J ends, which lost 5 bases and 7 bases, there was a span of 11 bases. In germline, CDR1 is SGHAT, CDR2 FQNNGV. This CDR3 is CASSPGVGGYTF. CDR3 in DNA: TGTGCCAGCAGCCCAGGGGTAGGTGGCTACACCTTC. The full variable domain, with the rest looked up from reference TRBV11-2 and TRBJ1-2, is EAGVAQSPRYKIIEKRQSVAFWCNPISGHATLYWYQQILGQGPKLLIQFQNNGVVDDSQLPKDRFSAERLKGVDSTLKIQPAKLEDSAVYLCASSPGVGGYTFGSGTRLTVV.

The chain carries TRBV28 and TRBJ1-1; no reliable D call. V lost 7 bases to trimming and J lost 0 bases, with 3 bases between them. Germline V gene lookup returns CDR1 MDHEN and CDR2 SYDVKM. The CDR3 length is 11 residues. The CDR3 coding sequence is TGTGCCAGCACCGTGAACACTGAAGCTTTCTTT. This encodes CASTVNTEAFF.

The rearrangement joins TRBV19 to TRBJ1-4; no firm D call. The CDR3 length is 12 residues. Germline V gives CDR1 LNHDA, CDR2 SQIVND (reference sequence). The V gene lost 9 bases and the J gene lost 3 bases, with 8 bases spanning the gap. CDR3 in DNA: TGTGCCAGCCACAGACCTAATGAAAAACTGTTTTTT. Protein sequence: CASHRPNEKLFF.

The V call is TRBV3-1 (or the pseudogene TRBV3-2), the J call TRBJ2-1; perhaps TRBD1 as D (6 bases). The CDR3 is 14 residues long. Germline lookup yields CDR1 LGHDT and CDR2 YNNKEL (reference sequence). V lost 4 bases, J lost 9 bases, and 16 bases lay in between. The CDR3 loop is CASSRAGEGAEQFF. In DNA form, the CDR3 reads TGTGCCAGCAGCCGGGCAGGGGAAGGCGCTGAGCAGTTCTTC.

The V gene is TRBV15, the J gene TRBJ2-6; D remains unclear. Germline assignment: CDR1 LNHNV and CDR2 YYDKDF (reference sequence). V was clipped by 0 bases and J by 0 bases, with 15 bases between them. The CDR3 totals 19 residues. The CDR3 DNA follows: TGTGCCACCAGCAGAGATGAGGCAGGCACCCCCTCTGGGGCCAACGTCCTGACTTTC. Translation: CATSRDEAGTPSGANVLTF.

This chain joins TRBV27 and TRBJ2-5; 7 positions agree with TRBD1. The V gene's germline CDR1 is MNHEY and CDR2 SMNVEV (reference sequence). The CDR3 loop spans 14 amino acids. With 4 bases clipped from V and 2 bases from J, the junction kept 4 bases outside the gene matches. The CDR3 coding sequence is TGTGCCAGCAGTTCCAGGGGGTTGCAAGAGACCCAGTACTTC. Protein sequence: CASSSRGLQETQYF.

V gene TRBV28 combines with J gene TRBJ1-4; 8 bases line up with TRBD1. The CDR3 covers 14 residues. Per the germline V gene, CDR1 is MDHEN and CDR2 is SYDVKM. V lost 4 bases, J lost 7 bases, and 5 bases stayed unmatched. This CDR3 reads CASSSGQGGEKLFF. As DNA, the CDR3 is TGTGCCAGCAGTTCCGGACAGGGTGGTGAAAAACTGTTTTTT.

CDR3 in DNA: TGTGCCAGCAGGGAGACTAGCGGGAGCTTAGATGAGCAGTTCTTC. Protein sequence: CASRETSGSLDEQFF. The chain uses TRBV2 and TRBJ2-1, with 12 bases identical to TRBD2. CDR3 size: 15 residues. The germline CDR1 and CDR2 sequences are SNHLY and FYNNEI. Trimming took 6 bases from V and 8 from J; bases not matched to a gene: 8.

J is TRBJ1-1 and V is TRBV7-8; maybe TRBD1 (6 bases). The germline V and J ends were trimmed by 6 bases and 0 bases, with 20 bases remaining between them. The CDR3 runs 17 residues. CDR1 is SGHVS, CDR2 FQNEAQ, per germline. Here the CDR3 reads CASSPAGGARVNTEAFF. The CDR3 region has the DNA TGTGCCAGCAGTCCCGCTGGGGGGGCGCGGGTGAACACTGAAGCTTTCTTT.

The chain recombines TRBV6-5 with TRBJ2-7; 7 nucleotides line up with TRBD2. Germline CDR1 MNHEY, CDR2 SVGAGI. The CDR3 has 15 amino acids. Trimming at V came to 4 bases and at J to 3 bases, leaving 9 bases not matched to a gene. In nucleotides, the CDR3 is TGTGCCAGCAGTTGGGAGGGGTCAGAGTACTACGAGCAGTACTTC. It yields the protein CASSWEGSEYYEQYF.

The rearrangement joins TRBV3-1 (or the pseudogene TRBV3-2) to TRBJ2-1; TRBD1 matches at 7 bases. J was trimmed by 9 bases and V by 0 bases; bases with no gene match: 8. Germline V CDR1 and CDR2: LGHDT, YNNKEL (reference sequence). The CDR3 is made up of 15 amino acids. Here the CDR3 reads CASSQEQGEGAEQFF. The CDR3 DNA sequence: TGTGCCAGCAGCCAAGAGCAGGGGGAAGGCGCTGAGCAGTTCTTC.

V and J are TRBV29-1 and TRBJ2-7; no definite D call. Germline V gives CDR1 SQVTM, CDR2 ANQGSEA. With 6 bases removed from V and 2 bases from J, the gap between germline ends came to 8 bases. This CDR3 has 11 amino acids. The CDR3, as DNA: TGCAGCGTGGCAGTAACCTACGAGCAGTACTTC. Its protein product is CSVAVTYEQYF.

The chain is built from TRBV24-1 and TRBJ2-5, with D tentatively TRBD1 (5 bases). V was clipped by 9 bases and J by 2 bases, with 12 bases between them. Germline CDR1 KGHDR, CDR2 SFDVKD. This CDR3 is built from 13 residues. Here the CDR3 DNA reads TGTGCCACCGGGGTAAGGGGACAAGAGACCCAGTACTTC. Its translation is CATGVRGQETQYF.

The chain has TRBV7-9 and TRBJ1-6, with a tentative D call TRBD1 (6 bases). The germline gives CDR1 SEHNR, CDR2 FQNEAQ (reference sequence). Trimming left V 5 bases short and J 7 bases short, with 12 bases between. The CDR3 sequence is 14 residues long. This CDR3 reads CASSVHTGNSPLHF. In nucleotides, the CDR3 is TGTGCCAGCAGCGTACACACAGGGAATTCACCCCTCCACTTT. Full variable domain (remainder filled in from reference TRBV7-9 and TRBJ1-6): DTGVSQNPRHKITKRGQNVTFRCDPISEHNRLYWYRQTLGQGPEFLTYFQNEAQLEKSRLLSDRFSAERPKGSFSTLEIQRTEQGDSAMYLCASSVHTGNSPLHFGNGTRLTVT.

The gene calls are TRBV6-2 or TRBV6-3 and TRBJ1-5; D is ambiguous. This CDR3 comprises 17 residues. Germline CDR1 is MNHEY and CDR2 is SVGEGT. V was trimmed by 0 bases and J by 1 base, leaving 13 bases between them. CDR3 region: CASSYSSRSPSNQPQHF. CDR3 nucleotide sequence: TGTGCCAGCAGTTACTCGAGTAGAAGCCCAAGCAATCAGCCCCAGCATTTT.

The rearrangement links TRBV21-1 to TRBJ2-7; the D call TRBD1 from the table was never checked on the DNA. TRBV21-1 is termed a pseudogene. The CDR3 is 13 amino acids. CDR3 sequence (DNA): TGTGCCAGCAGCAGAACAGGTCCCTACGAGCAGTACTTC. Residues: CASSRTGPYEQYF.